Listed here are 25 T cell receptor beta chains from one sample, sequenced in a study of molecular identifiers for immune sequencing clone quantification. Each CDR3 protein gets one entry after TCRdb re-called the PCR reads with MiXCR. The sample contains about 65,000 distinct CDR3 sequences, 18% of which appear only once. Material for sequencing was naive CD8+ T cells from blood, with Jurkat cell RNA spiked in. Subset noted: FACS-sorted CD8+CD4-CCR7+CD45RA+ naive T cells. The receptors come from a human donor in good health. Some libraries in this study had Jurkat cell RNA spiked in.

This clonotype was seen a few times. A much larger clone is a single base away; this may be a read error. V gene TRBV20-1 combines with J gene TRBJ2-7; 14 positions match TRBD2. The J call is doubtful: the DNA matches TRBJ2-1 better. The CDR3 covers 14 residues. The germline V gene has CDR1 DFQATT and CDR2 SNEGSKA (reference sequence). CDR3 protein: CSARLGLAGAEQFF. The CDR3 DNA reads TGCAGTGCTAGACTGGGACTAGCGGGAGCCGAGCAGTTCTTC.

This clonotype was observed at least ten times. The V and J genes are TRBV28 and TRBJ2-3, with TRBD1 as a possible D gene (5 bases). CDR1 and CDR2 from the germline V gene are MDHEN and SYDVKM. Trimming pared 5 bases from V and 4 bases from J, leaving 25 bases between. The length of the CDR3 is 18 residues. In nucleotides, the CDR3 is TGTGCCAGCAGTCAAGGGTACCGACAGACCAGGCGCCCAGATACGCAGTATTTT. This translates into CASSQGYRQTRRPDTQYF.

Only a few counts were recorded for this clonotype. This chain links TRBV3-1 with TRBJ2-1, with 8 bases identical to TRBD2. The CDR3 loop spans 17 amino acids. Germline lookup yields CDR1 LGHDT and CDR2 YNNKEL (reference sequence). The V gene end was trimmed by 5 bases and the J gene end by 4 bases; junction bases not matched to a gene: 13. DNA of the CDR3: TGTGCCAGCAGCGGCGATTCGGCTAGCGGGCTGTACAATGAGCAGTTCTTC. Protein: CASSGDSASGLYNEQFF.

The table lists this clonotype with many counts. The CDR3 protein is CASSQSSPLHF. CDR3 nucleotide sequence: TGTGCCAGCAGTCAGAGTTCACCCCTCCACTTT. The genes are TRBV6-1 and TRBJ1-6; D unresolved. CDR3 length: 11 amino acids. Germline CDR1 reads MNHNS; CDR2 reads SASEGT. The ends were cut back, 5 bases at V and 9 bases at J, with 5 bases in the middle.

This clonotype was seen once. V gene TRBV12-3 or TRBV12-4 combines with J gene TRBJ2-7; D gene uncertain. The CDR3 has 11 residues. V lost 6 bases and J lost 6, with 9 bases in between. The CDR3 nucleotides read TGTGCCAGCAGATCCAACTGCGAGCAGTACTTC. Amino acids: CASRSNCEQYF.

This clonotype was seen more than once but under ten times. CDR3 sequence: CASRVAGSSYNEQFF. DNA for the CDR3: TGTGCCAGTAGAGTAGCGGGAAGCTCCTACAATGAGCAGTTCTTC. The chain is built from TRBV19 and TRBJ2-1; 8 bases agree with TRBD2. The trim removed 6 bases at V and 0 bases at J, leaving 4 bases unmatched. There are 15 residues in the CDR3. CDR1 is LNHDA, CDR2 SQIVND, per germline (reference sequence).

This chain links TRBV30 with TRBJ1-6; unclear D gene. The CDR3 is 13 residues long. Germline loops: CDR1 GTSNPN, CDR2 SVGIG (reference sequence). V was cut by 2 bases and J by 7 bases, with 9 bases left in between. The CDR3 sequence: CAWSPDLNSPLHF. CDR3 in DNA: TGTGCCTGGAGTCCAGACCTGAATTCACCCCTCCACTTT.

This clonotype was observed at least ten times. The genes are TRBV4-2 and TRBJ2-3; the match to TRBD2 covers 8 bases. Germline lookup yields CDR1 LGHNA and CDR2 YNFKEQ. The junction had 7 bases not matched to a gene; V was cut back by 2 bases and J by 0 bases. This CDR3 is built from 17 residues. CDR3 sequence: CASSQREGAISTDTQYF. The DNA for the CDR3 is TGTGCCAGCAGCCAACGGGAGGGAGCAATAAGCACAGATACGCAGTATTTT.

The chain is built from TRBV7-9 and TRBJ1-2; maybe TRBD1 (5 bases). V gave up 5 bases and J gave up 5 bases, with 15 bases separating them. The CDR3 length is 14 residues. The germline V gene has CDR1 SEHNR and CDR2 FQNEAQ (reference sequence). CDR3: CASSALEWGYGYTF. DNA for the CDR3: TGTGCCAGCAGCGCCCTCGAATGGGGGTATGGCTACACCTTC.

This clonotype occurred once. The rearrangement joins TRBV14 to TRBJ1-2, with a weak D call TRBD1 (6 bases). CDR1 is SGHDN, CDR2 FVKESK, per germline. V was clipped by 4 bases and J by 2 bases, with 8 bases between them. The CDR3 spans 13 residues. The DNA for the CDR3 is TGTGCCAGCAGCCCCGGGACAAACTATGGCTACACCTTC. Residues: CASSPGTNYGYTF.

This clonotype occurred a few times. The chain is built from TRBV27 and TRBJ2-7; the match to TRBD1 covers 10 bases. Germline V gives CDR1 MNHEY, CDR2 SMNVEV (reference sequence). V lost 3 bases to trimming and J lost 6 bases; unmatched junction nucleotides: 8. This CDR3 region has 15 residues. The CDR3 loop reads CASSFGQGGRIEQYF. The CDR3 nucleotides are TGTGCCAGCAGTTTCGGACAGGGGGGACGGATCGAGCAGTACTTC.

This clonotype came up many times. V is TRBV6-5 and J is TRBJ1-2; maybe TRBD1 (5 bases). Germline CDR1 and CDR2: MNHEY and SVGAGI. V was cut by 2 bases and J by 1 base, with 17 bases left in between. This CDR3 is 17 amino acids long. In nucleotides, the CDR3 is TGTGCCAGCAGTTACCTCCAAGGGGCAGAAAGTAACTATGGCTACACCTTC. Encoded protein: CASSYLQGAESNYGYTF.

Points on this clonotype: This clone may be a read error of a much larger clone one base away. J is TRBJ1-1 and V is TRBV28; D might be TRBD1 (5 bases). Germline V gene lookup returns CDR1 MDHEN and CDR2 SYDVKM. The CDR3 has 13 residues. CDR3 loop: CASGFQGNTEAFF. DNA for the CDR3: TGTGCCAGCGGTTTTCAGGGGAACACTGAAGCTTTCTTT.

The genes are TRBV11-2 and TRBJ2-2, with D unresolved. Per the germline V gene, CDR1 is SGHAT and CDR2 is FQNNGV. V shed 5 bases and J shed 3 bases, with 7 bases lying between them. The CDR3 has 13 amino acids. The CDR3, as DNA: TGTGCCAGCAGCCAATATGACACCGGGGAGCTGTTTTTT. It yields the protein CASSQYDTGELFF.

The V gene is TRBV7-9, the J gene TRBJ2-7; D might be TRBD2 (6 bases). Germline CDR1 and CDR2: SEHNR and FQNEAQ (reference sequence). The V end lost 10 bases, the J end lost 5 bases, and 18 bases lay between the germline ends. The CDR3 consists of 13 residues. CDR3 in amino acids: CANSYGPGDEQYF. DNA of the CDR3: TGTGCCAACAGTTACGGTCCGGGGGACGAGCAGTACTTC.

Details on this clonotype: With a much larger clone just one base away, this may be a read error. The chain carries TRBV6-1 and TRBJ1-1, with D perhaps TRBD1 (5 bases). Germline assignment: CDR1 MNHNS and CDR2 SASEGT. There are 12 residues in the CDR3. V was cut by 3 bases and J by 6 bases, with 8 bases left in between. The CDR3 is CASSDGAAEAFF. CDR3 in DNA: TGTGCCAGCAGTGATGGGGCGGCTGAAGCTTTCTTT.

Comments on this clonotype: Since a much larger clone is just one base distant, this may be a read error. This sequence joins TRBV24-1 and TRBJ2-7; D is uncertain. Germline V gene sequence: CDR1 KGHDR, CDR2 SFDVKD. The CDR3 covers 13 residues. Trimming took 5 bases from V and 5 from J, leaving 12 bases between them. The CDR3 bases are TGTGCCACCAGTGGCCCGATGGACCACGAGCAGTACTTC. It yields the protein CATSGPMDHEQYF.

This clonotype has a count of ten or more. This chain joins TRBV3-1 and TRBJ1-4, with no clear D. The CDR3 has 13 amino acids. Germline V CDR1 and CDR2: LGHDT, YNNKEL (reference sequence). The ends were cut back, 1 base at V and 0 bases at J, with 0 bases in the middle. The CDR3 DNA sequence: TGTGCCAGCAGCCAAGCAACTAATGAAAAACTGTTTTTT. It specifies CASSQATNEKLFF. Full variable domain (outside the CDR3, taken from reference TRBV3-1 and TRBJ1-4): DTAVSQTPKYLVTQMGNDKSIKCEQNLGHDTMYWYKQDSKKFLKIMFSYNNKELIINETVPNRFSPKSPDKAHLNLHINSLELGDSAVYFCASSQATNEKLFFGSGTQLSVL.

As for this clonotype: Possible read error: a much larger clone is one base away. The V call is TRBV4-1, the J call TRBJ1-5, with D possibly TRBD1 on 5 matching bases. V lost 6 bases and J 2 bases, leaving 14 bases between the germline ends. Germline-derived CDR1 and CDR2 are MGHRA and YSYEKL. This CDR3 is 15 amino acids long. CDR3 loop: CASSIGGLGNQPQHF. In DNA form, the CDR3 reads TGCGCCAGCAGTATCGGGGGTTTGGGCAATCAGCCCCAGCATTTT.

This clonotype has just a few counts. A read error may explain this, as a much larger clone is one base away. Written as DNA, the CDR3 is TGCAGTGCTAGATCCGAATACTATGGTTCACCCCTCCACTTT. Protein: CSARSEYYGSPLHF. This chain links TRBV20-1 with TRBJ1-6, with D unclear. Trimming shortened V by 2 bases and J by 9 bases, and 14 bases separated the two germline ends. Germline CDR1 reads DFQATT; CDR2 reads SNEGSKA (reference sequence). The CDR3 is made up of 14 amino acids.

The rearrangement links TRBV6-2 or TRBV6-3 to TRBJ1-1, with D tentatively TRBD1 (5 bases). The CDR3 consists of 16 residues. Trimming stripped 0 bases from V and 1 base from J, with 12 bases between. Germline values: CDR1 MNHEY, CDR2 SVGEGT. The DNA of the CDR3 is TGTGCCAGCAGTTACTCGAGGGCAGGGAGGAACACTGAAGCTTTCTTT. Its translation is CASSYSRAGRNTEAFF.

This clonotype appeared once. One base away lies a much larger clone, so this may be a sequencing read error. The chain joins TRBV12-3 or TRBV12-4 to TRBJ1-5; no reliable D call. V was pared by 5 bases and J by 0 bases, with 8 bases between. This CDR3 contains 14 residues. The CDR3 loop reads CASSLPDSNQPQHF. DNA for the CDR3: TGTGCCAGCAGTCTCCCCGATAGCAATCAGCCCCAGCATTTT.

This clonotype appeared many times. The gene calls are TRBV27 and TRBJ1-5; D is undetermined. This CDR3 has 14 residues. Germline V gene lookup returns CDR1 MNHEY and CDR2 SMNVEV (reference sequence). Trimming took 0 bases from V and 9 from J, leaving 12 bases between them. The CDR3 here is CASSLSGPTRPQHF. DNA for the CDR3: TGTGCCAGCAGTTTATCAGGTCCCACTAGGCCCCAGCATTTT.

This clonotype was counted many times. The chain has TRBV7-8 and TRBJ2-4, with TRBD1 as a possible D gene (5 bases). CDR1 is SGHVS and CDR2 is FQNEAQ in the germline V gene. V was clipped by 5 bases and J by 5 bases, with 16 bases between them. The CDR3 has 15 residues. The DNA of the CDR3 is TGTGCCAGCAGCCCCCTGGGGCATTCCGAAAACATTCAGTACTTC. Amino acids: CASSPLGHSENIQYF. The variable domain in full, with the rest retrieved from reference TRBV7-8 and TRBJ2-4, is GAGVSQSPRYKVAKRGQDVALRCDPISGHVSLFWYQQALGQGPEFLTYFQNEAQLDKSGLPSDRFFAERPEGSVSTLKIQRTQQEDSAVYLCASSPLGHSENIQYFGAGTRLSVL.

There are many counts of this clonotype. The chain has TRBV6-6 and TRBJ2-5; D call uncertain. The ends were cut back, 2 bases at V and 5 bases at J, with 3 bases in the middle. The CDR3 consists of 11 residues. Germline V gene lookup returns CDR1 MNHNY and CDR2 SVGAGI (reference sequence). The CDR3 spells CASSYLETQYF. CDR3 nucleotides: TGTGCCAGCAGTTACCTGGAGACCCAGTACTTC.